The 19 T cell receptor beta chains listed next were all sequenced from one sample in a study of blood T cells in healthy people across ages. For the second PCR, which ran for roughly 6 to 11 cycles, a sample-barcoded 5' primer and a J-beta primer mix were used. TCRdb reanalysed the 5' RACE reads using MiXCR and keeps one entry per CDR3 protein. The data show 1.4 million to 1.5 million distinct CDR3 sequences, 42% seen once. Material for sequencing was blood. These receptors all come from a woman aged 18-29 years in good health.

This chain joins TRBV30 and TRBJ1-2; the D is unclear. The V and J ends lost 2 bases and 8 bases respectively, with 9 bases between them. Germline V gene sequence: CDR1 GTSNPN, CDR2 SVGIG (reference sequence). This CDR3 region has 11 residues. The CDR3 spells CAWSSLSGYTF. As DNA, the CDR3 is TGTGCCTGGAGTTCTCTCAGCGGCTACACCTTC.

The chain recombines TRBV12-3 or TRBV12-4 with TRBJ1-3, with a tentative D call TRBD1 (6 bases). The CDR3 extends over 15 amino acids. V dropped 3 bases and J dropped 2 bases, with 11 bases sitting between them. CDR3 loop: CASSLGAGTGNTIYF. The CDR3 nucleotides are TGTGCCAGCAGTTTGGGGGCAGGGACTGGAAACACCATATATTTT.

Only a few counts were recorded for this clonotype. The genes are TRBV28 and TRBJ2-4; TRBD2 matches 8 bases. The germline V gene encodes CDR1 MDHEN and CDR2 SYDVKM. The CDR3 is made up of 15 amino acids. V gave up 5 bases and J gave up 2 bases; unmatched junction bases: 5. The CDR3 spells CASSPPGGTKNIQYF. The CDR3 DNA reads TGTGCCAGCAGTCCACCGGGGGGGACCAAAAACATTCAGTACTTC.

The chain uses TRBV10-2 and TRBJ1-2, with D maybe TRBD1 (6 bases). CDR3 length: 14 amino acids. CDR1 is WSHSY, CDR2 SAAADI, per germline. Trimming stripped 9 bases from V and 3 bases from J, with 17 bases between. CDR3 sequence reads: CASLADSSYYGYTF. CDR3 nucleotides: TGCGCCAGTCTAGCGGACAGCTCATACTATGGCTACACCTTC.

This clonotype has more than one count but fewer than ten. This rearrangement joins TRBV18 to TRBJ2-1; D is ambiguous. The CDR3 runs 13 residues. Germline assignment: CDR1 KGHSH and CDR2 LQKENI. Trimming removed 3 bases at V and 5 bases at J, with 8 bases between. The CDR3 bases are TGTGCCAGCTCACCGGGATACAACAATGAGCAGTTCTTC. This codes for CASSPGYNNEQFF.

The J gene is TRBJ2-3, the V gene TRBV10-3; D is undetermined. Between the trimmed V and J ends, which lost 10 bases and 2 bases, there was a span of 16 bases. The germline CDR1 and CDR2 sequences are ENHRY and SYGVKD. The CDR3 is 14 residues long. This chain's CDR3 is CATINGDDTDTQYF. Written as DNA, the CDR3 is TGTGCCACCATTAATGGCGACGACACAGATACGCAGTATTTT.

As regards this clonotype: One end of the junction does not line up with germline, which may come from a read error. V gene TRBV6-5 combines with J gene TRBJ2-7; D is possibly TRBD1 (5 bases). The CDR3 sequence is 17 residues long. The germline CDR1 and CDR2 sequences are MNHEY and SVGAGI. The CDR3 is CANSYSNIQGSSYEQYF. The DNA for the CDR3 is TGTGCCAACAGTTACTCGAATATTCAGGGCTCTTCCTACGAGCAGTACTTC.

This chain links TRBV7-2 with TRBJ2-1; no clear D gene. CDR1 and CDR2 (germline): SGHTA, FQGNSA. The length of the CDR3 is 15 residues. Trimming cost V 8 bases and J 4 bases, with 18 bases left between them. CDR3 in DNA: TGTGCCAGCGGTCTGGCGAAGGCGTCGTACAATGAGCAGTTCTTC. Translating gives CASGLAKASYNEQFF. Complete variable domain (other parts from reference TRBV7-2 and TRBJ2-1): GAGVSQSPSNKVTEKGKDVELRCDPISGHTALYWYRQSLGQGLEFLIYFQGNSAPDKSGLPSDRFSAERTGGSVSTLTIQRTQQEDSAVYLCASGLAKASYNEQFFGPGTRLTVL.

This clonotype was seen many times. One end of the junction is discordant with germline, which a read error may explain. The CDR3, as DNA: TGTGCCAGCAGCTTAGGGCAGGGAGGCAACGAGCAGTACTTC. Encoded protein: CASSLGQGGNEQYF. The gene calls are TRBV5-1 and TRBJ2-7; D might be TRBD2 (6 bases). Germline V gene data show CDR1 as SGHRS and CDR2 as YFSETQ. The CDR3 is 14 amino acids. Based on the CDR3 plus reference TRBV5-1 and TRBJ2-7, the full variable domain is KAGVTQTPRYLIKTRGQQVTLSCSPISGHRSVSWYQQTPGQGLQFLFEYFSETQRNKGNFPGRFSGRQFSNSRSEMNVSTLELGDSALYLCASSLGQGGNEQYFGPGTRLTVT.

The chain has TRBV27 and TRBJ2-5, with a weak D call TRBD2 (6 bases). Trimming took off 9 bases at V and 5 bases at J, with 22 bases between the two ends. CDR3 size: 15 residues. The germline V gene encodes CDR1 MNHEY and CDR2 SMNVEV (reference sequence). The CDR3 here is CARGGSLGSPETQYF. As DNA, the CDR3 is TGTGCCAGGGGGGGTTCGCTAGGATCGCCCGAGACCCAGTACTTC.

The chain combines TRBV6-5 with TRBJ2-3; 9 nucleotides match TRBD1. The CDR3 has 16 amino acids. Per germline, CDR1 MNHEY and CDR2 SVGAGI. V lost 6 bases to trimming and J lost 5 bases; unmatched junction nucleotides: 12. CDR3 residues: CASSADSQGAVDTQYF. CDR3 DNA: TGTGCCAGCAGCGCAGACTCACAGGGGGCGGTAGATACGCAGTATTTT.

The V call is TRBV12-3 or TRBV12-4, the J call TRBJ1-2, with D perhaps matching TRBD1 (6 bases). This CDR3 comprises 13 residues. The V end lost 7 bases, the J end lost 4 bases, and 13 bases lay between the germline ends. This CDR3 reads CASKGGGSYGYTF. In DNA form, the CDR3 reads TGTGCCAGCAAGGGGGGGGGGAGCTATGGCTACACCTTC.

The chain recombines TRBV10-3 with TRBJ2-1, with D unresolved. Trimming pared 7 bases from V and 5 bases from J, leaving 12 bases between. Germline values: CDR1 ENHRY, CDR2 SYGVKD. The CDR3 covers 13 residues. The CDR3 nucleotides read TGTGCCATCAAGGAAGGCTACGACAATGAGCAGTTCTTC. The encoded protein is CAIKEGYDNEQFF.

V usage is TRBV30 and J usage is TRBJ1-2; D might be TRBD1 (5 bases). Germline lookup yields CDR1 GTSNPN and CDR2 SVGIG (reference sequence). The V gene lost 4 bases and the J gene lost 8 bases, with 17 bases spanning the gap. This CDR3 region has 13 residues. CDR3 residues: CAWTPIGVEGYTF. In DNA form, the CDR3 reads TGTGCCTGGACCCCCATAGGGGTTGAAGGCTACACCTTC.

J is TRBJ2-3 and V is TRBV3-1; D is ambiguous. Germline V lookup: CDR1 LGHDT, CDR2 YNNKEL (reference sequence). V was clipped by 0 bases and J by 4 bases, with 14 bases between them. CDR3 length: 16 amino acids. The CDR3 protein is CASSQDIRLIADTQYF. CDR3 in DNA: TGTGCCAGCAGCCAAGACATACGGCTAATCGCAGATACGCAGTATTTT.

V gene TRBV3-1 combines with J gene TRBJ2-1; 12 positions agree with TRBD2. This CDR3 comprises 15 residues. Trimming removed 8 bases from V and 7 bases from J; junction bases left unmatched: 9. Germline assignment: CDR1 LGHDT and CDR2 YNNKEL (reference sequence). CDR3 sequence reads: CASEPGLAGKNEQFF. Here the CDR3 DNA reads TGTGCCAGCGAGCCCGGACTAGCGGGAAAAAATGAGCAGTTCTTC.

The J gene is TRBJ2-3, the V gene TRBV7-9; D is uncertain. CDR1 is SEHNR and CDR2 is FQNEAQ in the germline V gene (reference sequence). The CDR3 length is 14 residues. The germline V and J ends were trimmed by 6 bases and 1 base, with 11 bases remaining between them. CDR3 bases: TGTGCCAGCAGATATACGGACGGCACAGATACGCAGTATTTT. It translates to CASRYTDGTDTQYF.

This clonotype occurred a few times. This rearrangement joins TRBV20-1 to TRBJ2-7, with D possibly matching TRBD1 (6 bases). The CDR3 consists of 14 residues. Germline CDR1 DFQATT, CDR2 SNEGSKA (reference sequence). V was trimmed by 5 bases and J by 1 base, leaving 15 bases between them. The CDR3 coding sequence is TGCAGTGCTTATCAGGGGTCGGGATCCTACGAGCAGTACTTC. This encodes CSAYQGSGSYEQYF.

This clonotype was detected a few times. The chain links TRBV28 to TRBJ2-5; the D is unclear. The germline V gene encodes CDR1 MDHEN and CDR2 SYDVKM. The CDR3 covers 10 residues. V lost 8 bases to trimming and J lost 5 bases, with 6 bases between them. The CDR3 bases are TGTGCCAGCGTCTCGGAGACCCAGTACTTC. It translates to CASVSETQYF.